The next 14 T cell receptor beta chains were all read from a single sample in a study of cytotoxic CD8 clonotypes in ibrutinib-treated CLL. Assay: immunoSEQ multiplex PCR; the TCRdb copy retains only in-frame clones and omits some. Counted here are 300,000 to 350,000 clones, approximately 80% occurring once; the ten biggest clones make up over 5.5%. This material consisted of PBMCs, taken before ibrutinib treatment. Receptors were obtained from a human donor with chronic lymphocytic leukemia.

The sample holds one count of this clone. The chain recombines TRBV10-3 with TRBJ1-2; 8 bases fit TRBD1. The CDR3 length is 14 residues. J gave up 7 bases and V 3 bases, and 7 bases lay outside the gene matches. The germline V gene has CDR1 ENHRY and CDR2 SYGVKD. CDR3 in amino acids: CAISDPRQGAGYTF. Here the CDR3 DNA reads TGTGCCATCAGTGACCCCCGGCAGGGGGCTGGCTACACCTTC.

The V gene is TRBV18, the J gene TRBJ2-1; TRBD1 is a possible D gene (5 bases). The germline V gene encodes CDR1 KGHSH and CDR2 LQKENI. The V end was cut by 3 bases, the J end by 2 bases, with 17 bases between. CDR3 size: 17 residues. CDR3 bases: TGTGCCAGCTCACCGGTGATCGGGTCGGACACCTACAATGAGCAGTTCTTC. Encoded protein: CASSPVIGSDTYNEQFF.

The V and J genes are TRBV11-2 and TRBJ2-7; 12 bases are shared with TRBD2. This CDR3 comprises 17 residues. Germline CDR1 SGHAT, CDR2 FQNNGV. V lost 4 bases, J lost 5 bases, and 12 bases stayed unmatched. The chain's CDR3 is CASSSTSSGRAGNEQYF. The CDR3 DNA follows: TGTGCCAGCAGCTCGACCTCTAGCGGGAGGGCCGGGAACGAGCAGTACTTC.

The chain joins TRBV5-1 to TRBJ2-3; D is possibly TRBD2 (6 bases). This CDR3 has 14 residues. The germline V gene encodes CDR1 SGHRS and CDR2 YFSETQ. The ends were cut back, 2 bases at V and 6 bases at J, with 13 bases in the middle. CDR3 bases: TGCGCCAGCAGCTTAGGGACCCTAGCGGATACGCAGTATTTT. As protein: CASSLGTLADTQYF.

This clone was observed a single time. The V and J genes are TRBV28 and TRBJ2-1; D uncertain. V was trimmed by 2 bases and J by 8 bases, leaving 16 bases between them. CDR1 and CDR2 from the germline V gene are MDHEN and SYDVKM. This CDR3 has 15 amino acids. The CDR3 DNA follows: TGTGCCAGCAGTTTAGTCTCACGGGCCGACGATGAGCAGTTCTTC. Protein: CASSLVSRADDEQFF.

This clone appeared once. V gene TRBV30 combines with J gene TRBJ2-3, with 15 bases fitting TRBD2. V lost 2 bases to trimming and J lost 2 bases; unmatched junction nucleotides: 17. The germline V gene has CDR1 GTSNPN and CDR2 SVGIG (reference sequence). The CDR3 totals 21 residues. For the CDR3, the DNA is TGTGCCTGGAGTCCGTACTCCCGACCGGGACTAGCGGGAGGACCCACAGATACGCAGTATTTT. It yields the protein CAWSPYSRPGLAGGPTDTQYF. The full variable domain, its missing parts supplied by reference TRBV30 and TRBJ2-3, is SQTIHQWPATLVQPVGSPLSLECTVEGTSNPNLYWYRQAAGRGLQLLFYSVGIGQISSEVPQNLSASRPQDRQFILSSKKLLLSDSGFYLCAWSPYSRPGLAGGPTDTQYFGPGTRLTVL.

The J gene is TRBJ2-2, the V gene TRBV5-4; the D gene is possibly TRBD1 (7 bases). Germline CDR1 SGHNT, CDR2 YYREEE (reference sequence). V shed 4 bases and J shed 4 bases, with 17 bases lying between them. CDR3 size: 16 residues. CDR3 coding DNA: TGTGCCAGCAGCGTAGGGGGCAGGGAGGTCACCGGGGAGCTGTTTTTT. Its protein is CASSVGGREVTGELFF.

The gene calls are TRBV20-1 and TRBJ2-3; no reliable D call. Trimming took off 1 base at V and 11 bases at J, with 7 bases between the two ends. This CDR3 is built from 10 residues. The germline CDR1 and CDR2 sequences are DFQATT and SNEGSKA (reference sequence). CDR3 nucleotide sequence: TGCAGTGCTAGAGTTCCCCAGCAGTATTTT. Translated, it gives CSARVPQQYF.

CDR3 coding DNA: TGTGCCAGCAGCTCGATATATGGCGGCCCCTATGGCTACACCTTC. It codes for CASSSIYGGPYGYTF. The chain recombines TRBV5-4 with TRBJ1-2, with D uncertain. The CDR3 loop spans 15 amino acids. The ends were cut back, 3 bases at V and 4 bases at J, with 16 bases in the middle. Germline CDR1 SGHNT, CDR2 YYREEE (reference sequence).

This clone was counted a few times. The chain links TRBV6-1 to TRBJ1-2; possibly TRBD1 for D (5 bases). Trimming took off 1 base at V and 2 bases at J, with 11 bases between the two ends. CDR3 length: 15 amino acids. The germline CDR1 and CDR2 sequences are MNHNS and SASEGT. DNA of the CDR3: TGTGCCAGCAGTGAAGAGGGGACCAGCAACTATGGCTACACCTTC. It translates to CASSEEGTSNYGYTF.

This chain joins TRBV27 and TRBJ2-2; D gene ambiguous. V was shortened by 6 bases and J by 11 bases, with 13 bases between the two germline ends. Germline values: CDR1 MNHEY, CDR2 SMNVEV (reference sequence). The CDR3 is made up of 12 amino acids. DNA of the CDR3: TGTGCCAGCAGGCCATACACTGGCGAGCTGTTTTTT. It specifies CASRPYTGELFF.

The chain is built from TRBV9 and TRBJ2-3, with 14 bases aligning to TRBD2. The germline V gene has CDR1 SGDLS and CDR2 YYNGEE. The CDR3 extends over 20 amino acids. After removal of 4 bases from V and 6 bases from J, the junction contained 19 bases not matched to a gene. The CDR3 coding sequence is TGTGCCAGCAGCACCCCCCCGACTAGCGGGAGGGCCCACAGGATTGATACGCAGTATTTT. It encodes CASSTPPTSGRAHRIDTQYF.

The chain combines TRBV10-2 with TRBJ1-2; 9 bases agree with TRBD1. There are 14 residues in the CDR3. Germline V lookup: CDR1 WSHSY, CDR2 SAAADI. V trimming: 6 bases; J trimming: 0 bases; junction bases outside the gene matches: 2. CDR3: CASSRTGANYGYTF. The CDR3 nucleotides read TGCGCCAGCAGCCGGACAGGGGCTAACTATGGCTACACCTTC.

The CDR3 DNA follows: TGCGCCAGCAGCTTAACACCGGGACAAAAGTTGTCCGAGCAGTACTTC. It translates to CASSLTPGQKLSEQYF. The rearrangement links TRBV5-1 to TRBJ2-7; TRBD1 is a possible D gene (6 bases). Trimming took 2 bases from V and 6 from J, leaving 21 bases between them. Germline V gives CDR1 SGHRS, CDR2 YFSETQ. This CDR3 has 16 amino acids. Complete variable domain (other parts from reference TRBV5-1 and TRBJ2-7): KAGVTQTPRYLIKTRGQQVTLSCSPISGHRSVSWYQQTPGQGLQFLFEYFSETQRNKGNFPGRFSGRQFSNSRSEMNVSTLELGDSALYLCASSLTPGQKLSEQYFGPGTRLTVT.